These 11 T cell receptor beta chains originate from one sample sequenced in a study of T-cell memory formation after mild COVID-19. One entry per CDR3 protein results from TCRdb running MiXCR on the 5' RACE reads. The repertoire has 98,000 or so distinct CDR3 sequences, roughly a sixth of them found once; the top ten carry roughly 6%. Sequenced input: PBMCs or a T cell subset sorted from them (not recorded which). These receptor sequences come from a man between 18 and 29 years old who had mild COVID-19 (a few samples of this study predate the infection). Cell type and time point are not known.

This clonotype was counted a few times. The CDR3 protein is CASRRSSGGSPLHF. CDR3 nucleotides: TGTGCCAGTAGAAGGTCCTCCGGCGGTTCACCCCTCCACTTT. J is TRBJ1-6 and V is TRBV19; no clear D gene. The CDR3 is 14 amino acids. V was cut by 6 bases and J by 9 bases, with 15 bases left in between. The germline CDR1 and CDR2 sequences are LNHDA and SQIVND (reference sequence).

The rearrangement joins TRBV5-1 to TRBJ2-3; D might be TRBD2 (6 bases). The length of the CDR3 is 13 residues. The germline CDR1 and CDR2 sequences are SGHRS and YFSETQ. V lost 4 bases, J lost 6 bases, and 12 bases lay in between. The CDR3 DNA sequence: TGCGCCAGCAGCCCCCGGAGCGGGGATACGCAGTATTTT. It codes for CASSPRSGDTQYF.

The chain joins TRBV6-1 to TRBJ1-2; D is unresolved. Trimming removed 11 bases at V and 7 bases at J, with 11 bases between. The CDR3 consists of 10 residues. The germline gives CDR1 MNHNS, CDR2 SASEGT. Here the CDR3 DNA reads TGTGCCGCAGTGGGGTTTGGCTACACCTTC. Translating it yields CAAVGFGYTF.

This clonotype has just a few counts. The CDR3 protein is CASSLEAEDTQYF. CDR3 sequence (DNA): TGTGCCAGCAGCTTAGAGGCAGAGGACACGCAGTATTTT. This chain joins TRBV7-9 and TRBJ2-3; D remains unclear. This CDR3 is built from 13 residues. Looked up from germline, CDR1 is SEHNR and CDR2 is FQNEAQ (reference sequence). V lost 1 base, J lost 9 bases, and 11 bases lay in between.

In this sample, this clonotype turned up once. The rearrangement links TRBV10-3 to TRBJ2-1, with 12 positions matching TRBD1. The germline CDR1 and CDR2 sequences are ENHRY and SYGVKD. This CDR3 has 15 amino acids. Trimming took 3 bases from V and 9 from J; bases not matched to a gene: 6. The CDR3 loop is CAISEQGQGAPEQFF. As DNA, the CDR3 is TGTGCCATCAGTGAACAGGGACAGGGGGCTCCTGAGCAGTTCTTC.

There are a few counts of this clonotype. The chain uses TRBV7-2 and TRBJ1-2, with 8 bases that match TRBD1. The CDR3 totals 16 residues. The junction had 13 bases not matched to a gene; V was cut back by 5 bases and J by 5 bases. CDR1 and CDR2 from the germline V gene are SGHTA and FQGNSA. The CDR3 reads CASSMQGAKSGYGYTF. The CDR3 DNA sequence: TGTGCCAGCAGCATGCAGGGGGCAAAATCCGGATATGGCTACACCTTC.

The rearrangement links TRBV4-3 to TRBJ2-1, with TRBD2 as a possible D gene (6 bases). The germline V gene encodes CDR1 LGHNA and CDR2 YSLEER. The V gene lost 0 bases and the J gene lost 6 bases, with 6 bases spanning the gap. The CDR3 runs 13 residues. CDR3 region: CASSQEGGNEQFF. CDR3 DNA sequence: TGCGCCAGCAGCCAAGAGGGAGGCAATGAGCAGTTCTTC.

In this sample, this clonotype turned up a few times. The CDR3 region is CASSMVSRGDQFF. Here the CDR3 DNA reads TGTGCCAGTAGTATGGTGTCCCGGGGGGATCAGTTCTTC. The chain joins TRBV19 to TRBJ2-1; 7 bases line up with TRBD2. The V gene's germline CDR1 is LNHDA and CDR2 SQIVND (reference sequence). The ends lost 3 bases at V and 13 bases at J; junction bases unmatched: 9. The CDR3 is 13 residues long.

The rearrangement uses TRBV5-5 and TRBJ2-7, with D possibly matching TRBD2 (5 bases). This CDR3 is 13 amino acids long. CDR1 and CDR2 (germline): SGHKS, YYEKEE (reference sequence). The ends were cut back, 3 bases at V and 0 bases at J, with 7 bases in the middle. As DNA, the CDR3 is TGTGCCAGCAGCTGGGAGAGCTCCTACGAGCAGTACTTC. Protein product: CASSWESSYEQYF.

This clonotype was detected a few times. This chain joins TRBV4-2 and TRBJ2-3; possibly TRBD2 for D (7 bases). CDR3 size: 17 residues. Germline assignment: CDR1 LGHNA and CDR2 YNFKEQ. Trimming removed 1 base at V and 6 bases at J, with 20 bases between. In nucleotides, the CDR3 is TGTGCCAGCAGCCAAGGTTTGGGGGGGGCCTACCTGGATACGCAGTATTTT. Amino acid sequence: CASSQGLGGAYLDTQYF.

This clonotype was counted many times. The CDR3 loop reads CASTLLGDSPDTQYF. The DNA for the CDR3 is TGTGCCAGCACCCTACTGGGGGATAGTCCAGATACGCAGTATTTT. The chain recombines TRBV27 with TRBJ2-3, with D perhaps being TRBD1 or TRBD2 (5 bases each). The ends were cut back, 7 bases at V and 4 bases at J, with 18 bases in the middle. Germline CDR1 MNHEY, CDR2 SMNVEV (reference sequence). This CDR3 contains 15 residues.